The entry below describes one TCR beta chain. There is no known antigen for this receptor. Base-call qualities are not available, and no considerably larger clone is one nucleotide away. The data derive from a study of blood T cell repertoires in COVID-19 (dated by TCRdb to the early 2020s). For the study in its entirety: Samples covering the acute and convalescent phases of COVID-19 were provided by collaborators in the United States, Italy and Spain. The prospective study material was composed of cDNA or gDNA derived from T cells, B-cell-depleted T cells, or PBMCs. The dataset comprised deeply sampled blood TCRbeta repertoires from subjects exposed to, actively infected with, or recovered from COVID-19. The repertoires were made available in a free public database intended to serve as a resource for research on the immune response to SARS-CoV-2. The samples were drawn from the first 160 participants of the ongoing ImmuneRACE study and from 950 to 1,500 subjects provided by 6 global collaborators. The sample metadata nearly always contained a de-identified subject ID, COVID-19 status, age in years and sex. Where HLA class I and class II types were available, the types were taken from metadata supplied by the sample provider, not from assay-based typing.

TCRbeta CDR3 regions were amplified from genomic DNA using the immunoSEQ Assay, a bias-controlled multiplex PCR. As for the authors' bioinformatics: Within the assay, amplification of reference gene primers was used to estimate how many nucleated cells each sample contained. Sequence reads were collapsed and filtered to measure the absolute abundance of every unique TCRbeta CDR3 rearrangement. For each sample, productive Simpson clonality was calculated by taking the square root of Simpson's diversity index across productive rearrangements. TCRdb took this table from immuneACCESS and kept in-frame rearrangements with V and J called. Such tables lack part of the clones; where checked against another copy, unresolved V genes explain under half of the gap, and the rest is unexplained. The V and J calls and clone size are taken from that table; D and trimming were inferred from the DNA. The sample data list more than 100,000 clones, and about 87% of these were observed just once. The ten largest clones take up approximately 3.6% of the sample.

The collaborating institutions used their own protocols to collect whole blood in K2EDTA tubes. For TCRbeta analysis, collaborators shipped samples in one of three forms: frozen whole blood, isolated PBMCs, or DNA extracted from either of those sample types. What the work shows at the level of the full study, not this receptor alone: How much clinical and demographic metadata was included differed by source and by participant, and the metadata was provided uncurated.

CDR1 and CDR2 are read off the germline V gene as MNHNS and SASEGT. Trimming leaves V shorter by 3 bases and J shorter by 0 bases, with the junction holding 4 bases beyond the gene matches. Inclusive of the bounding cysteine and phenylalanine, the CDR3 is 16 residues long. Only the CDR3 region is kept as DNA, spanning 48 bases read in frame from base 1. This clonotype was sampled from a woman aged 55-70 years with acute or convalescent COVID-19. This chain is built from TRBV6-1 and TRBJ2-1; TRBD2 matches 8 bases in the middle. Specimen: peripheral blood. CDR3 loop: CASSELAGLSYNEQFF. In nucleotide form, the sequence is TGTGCCAGCAGTGAGTTAGCGGGACTCTCCTACAATGAGCAGTTCTTC.